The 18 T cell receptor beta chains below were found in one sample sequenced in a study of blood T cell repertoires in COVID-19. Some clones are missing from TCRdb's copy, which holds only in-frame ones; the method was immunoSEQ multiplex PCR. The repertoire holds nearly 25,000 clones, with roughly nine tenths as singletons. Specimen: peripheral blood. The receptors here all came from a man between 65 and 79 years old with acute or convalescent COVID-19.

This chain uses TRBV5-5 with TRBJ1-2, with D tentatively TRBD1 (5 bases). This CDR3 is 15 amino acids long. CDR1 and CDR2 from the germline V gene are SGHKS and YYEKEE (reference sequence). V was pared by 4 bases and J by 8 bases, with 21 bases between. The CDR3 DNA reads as TGTGCCAGCAGCCCATTCTCCTCAGGGTCCGACGGCTACACCTTC. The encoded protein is CASSPFSSGSDGYTF.

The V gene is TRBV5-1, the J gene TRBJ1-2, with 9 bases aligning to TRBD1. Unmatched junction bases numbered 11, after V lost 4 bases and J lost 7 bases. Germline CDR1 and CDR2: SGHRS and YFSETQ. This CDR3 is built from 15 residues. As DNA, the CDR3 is TGCGCCAGCAGCCTAAACAGGGGGCCTGAAGCTGGCTACACCTTC. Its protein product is CASSLNRGPEAGYTF.

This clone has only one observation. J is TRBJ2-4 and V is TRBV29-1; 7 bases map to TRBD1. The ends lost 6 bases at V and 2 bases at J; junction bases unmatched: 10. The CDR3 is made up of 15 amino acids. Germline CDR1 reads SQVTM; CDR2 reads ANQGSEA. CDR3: CSVYGKTGSKNIQYF. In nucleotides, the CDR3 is TGCAGCGTATATGGCAAGACAGGGTCCAAAAACATTCAGTACTTC.

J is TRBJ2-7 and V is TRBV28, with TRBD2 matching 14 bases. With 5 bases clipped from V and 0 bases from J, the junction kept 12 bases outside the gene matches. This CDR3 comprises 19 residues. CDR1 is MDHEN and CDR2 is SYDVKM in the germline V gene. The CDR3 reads CASSPWTSGGSKFSYEQYF. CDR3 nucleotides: TGTGCCAGCAGTCCTTGGACTAGCGGGGGGTCTAAATTCTCCTACGAGCAGTACTTC.

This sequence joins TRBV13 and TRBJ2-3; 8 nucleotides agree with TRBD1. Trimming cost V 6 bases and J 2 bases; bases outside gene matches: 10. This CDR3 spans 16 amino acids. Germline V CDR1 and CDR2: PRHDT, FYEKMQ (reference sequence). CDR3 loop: CASSSDTGGTTDTQYF. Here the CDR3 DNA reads TGTGCCAGCAGTTCGGATACAGGGGGTACCACAGATACGCAGTATTTT.

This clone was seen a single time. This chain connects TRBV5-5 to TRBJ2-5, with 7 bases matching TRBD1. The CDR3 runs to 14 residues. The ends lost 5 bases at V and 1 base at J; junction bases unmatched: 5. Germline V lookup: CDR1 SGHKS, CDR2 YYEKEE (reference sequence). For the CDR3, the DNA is TGTGCCAGCAGTAGCAGGGGGATCCAAGAGACCCAGTACTTC. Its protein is CASSSRGIQETQYF.

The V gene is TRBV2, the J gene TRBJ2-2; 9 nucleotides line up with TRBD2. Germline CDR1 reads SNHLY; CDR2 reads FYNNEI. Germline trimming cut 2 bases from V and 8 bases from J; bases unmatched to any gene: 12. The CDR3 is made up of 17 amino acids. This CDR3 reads CASSELASGVFAGELFF. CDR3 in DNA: TGTGCCAGCAGTGAATTGGCTAGCGGGGTATTCGCGGGGGAGCTGTTTTTT.

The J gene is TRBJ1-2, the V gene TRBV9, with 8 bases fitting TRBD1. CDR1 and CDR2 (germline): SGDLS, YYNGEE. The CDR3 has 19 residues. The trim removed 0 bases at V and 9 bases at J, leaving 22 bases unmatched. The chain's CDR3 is CASSVVQGGQVLGTPRYTF. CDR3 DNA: TGTGCCAGCAGCGTAGTCCAGGGGGGACAGGTCCTAGGAACTCCACGCTACACCTTC.

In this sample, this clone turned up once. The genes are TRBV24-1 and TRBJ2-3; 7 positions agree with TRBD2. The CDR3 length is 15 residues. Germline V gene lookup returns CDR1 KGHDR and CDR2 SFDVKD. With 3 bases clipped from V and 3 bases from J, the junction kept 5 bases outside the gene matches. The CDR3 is CATSDVASGTDTQYF. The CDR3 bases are TGTGCCACCAGTGATGTGGCTAGCGGAACAGATACGCAGTATTTT.

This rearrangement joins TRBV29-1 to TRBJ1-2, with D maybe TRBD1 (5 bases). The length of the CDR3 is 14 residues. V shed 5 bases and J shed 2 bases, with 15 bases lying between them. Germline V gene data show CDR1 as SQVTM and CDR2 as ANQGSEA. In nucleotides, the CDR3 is TGCAGCGTTACCGCCGGGGGAGAAAACTATGGCTACACCTTC. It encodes CSVTAGGENYGYTF.

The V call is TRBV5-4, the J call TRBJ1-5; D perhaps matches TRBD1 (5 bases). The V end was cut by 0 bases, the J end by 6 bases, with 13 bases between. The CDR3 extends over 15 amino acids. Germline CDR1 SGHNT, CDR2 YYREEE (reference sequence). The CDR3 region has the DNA TGTGCCAGCAGCTTGGGAGGAGGGGTGGGTCAGCCCCAGCATTTT. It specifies CASSLGGGVGQPQHF.

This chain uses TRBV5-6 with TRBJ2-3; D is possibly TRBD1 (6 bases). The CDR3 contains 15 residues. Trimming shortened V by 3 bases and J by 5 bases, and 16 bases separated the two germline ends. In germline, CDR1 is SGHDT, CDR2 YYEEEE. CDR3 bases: TGTGCCAGCAGCTCGGGACACCCGGTTGGAGATACGCAGTATTTT. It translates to CASSSGHPVGDTQYF.

The DNA of the CDR3 is TGTGCCCGTAAGGGGCCCTTCTATGGCTACACCTTC. It codes for CARKGPFYGYTF. V is TRBV30 and J is TRBJ1-2, with D possibly TRBD1 on 5 matching bases. CDR3 length: 12 residues. Trimming stripped 8 bases from V and 4 bases from J, with 14 bases between. Germline assignment: CDR1 GTSNPN and CDR2 SVGIG (reference sequence).

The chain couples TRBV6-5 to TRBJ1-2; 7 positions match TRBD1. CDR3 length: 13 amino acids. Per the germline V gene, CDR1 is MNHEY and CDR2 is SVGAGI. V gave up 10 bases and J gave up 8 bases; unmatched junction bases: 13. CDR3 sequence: CATPTTGKGGYTF. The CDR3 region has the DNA TGTGCCACCCCGACGACAGGGAAGGGCGGCTACACCTTC.

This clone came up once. CDR3 nucleotides: TGTGCCAGCAGTTTATCGACCAGGGGTTTATCTGGAAACACCATATATTTT. Amino acid sequence: CASSLSTRGLSGNTIYF. V gene TRBV28 combines with J gene TRBJ1-3, with D possibly being TRBD1 (6 bases). The CDR3 totals 17 residues. V lost 1 base, J lost 1 base, and 14 bases lay in between. Germline values: CDR1 MDHEN, CDR2 SYDVKM.

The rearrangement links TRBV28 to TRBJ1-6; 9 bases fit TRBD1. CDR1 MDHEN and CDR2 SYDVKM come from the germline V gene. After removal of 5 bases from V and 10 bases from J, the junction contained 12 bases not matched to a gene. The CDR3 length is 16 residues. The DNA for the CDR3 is TGTGCCAGCAGTGCCTCCGGACAGGGGATGGGATCACCCCTCCACTTT. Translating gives CASSASGQGMGSPLHF. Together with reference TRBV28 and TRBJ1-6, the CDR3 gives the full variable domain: DVKVTQSSRYLVKRTGEKVFLECVQDMDHENMFWYRQDPGLGLRLIYFSYDVKMKEKGDIPEGYSVSREKKERFSLILESASTNQTSMYLCASSASGQGMGSPLHFGNGTRLTVT.

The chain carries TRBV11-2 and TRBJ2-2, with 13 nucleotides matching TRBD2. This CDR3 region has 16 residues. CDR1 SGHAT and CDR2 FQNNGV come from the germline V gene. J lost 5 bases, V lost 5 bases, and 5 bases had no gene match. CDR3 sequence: CASSLTSGRGTGELFF. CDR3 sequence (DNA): TGTGCCAGCAGCCTAACTAGCGGGAGGGGGACCGGGGAGCTGTTTTTT.

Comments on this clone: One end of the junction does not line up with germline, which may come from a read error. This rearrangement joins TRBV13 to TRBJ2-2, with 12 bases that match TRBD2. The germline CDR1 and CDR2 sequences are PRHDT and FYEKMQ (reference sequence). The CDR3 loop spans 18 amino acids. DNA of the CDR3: TGTGCCAGCAGCCCTAGACTAGCGGGAGTTAAGGACACCGAGGAGCTGTTTTTT. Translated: CASSPRLAGVKDTEELFF.